This TCR beta chain was identified during a study of spatial heterogeneity in lung cancer. Study at large: When available, follow-up PBMC samples taken a median of approximately two years after resection were sequenced.

Per the germline V gene, CDR1 is MNHEY and CDR2 is SMNVEV (reference sequence). V was trimmed by 3 bases and J by 6 bases, leaving 17 bases between them. The CDR3 contains 15 residues. This clonotype was counted ten times or more. Time point described: blood at routine non-recurrence follow-up after resection. Whole RNA, isolated from tumor, nontumor lung or frozen PBMC, was sequenced without prior sorting. TCRdb processed the 5' RACE reads anew with MiXCR; each CDR3 protein has one entry. In the table there are around 110,000 distinct CDR3 sequences, approximately 12% of which are singletons. The chain uses TRBV27 and TRBJ1-2; the D gene is possibly TRBD1 (6 bases). Source: PBMCs, taken at follow-up. The receptor's source is a male donor with early-stage non-small cell lung cancer. As DNA, the CDR3 is TGTGCCAGCAGTTTTGGGGGCGCCGGCTCCGATGGCTACACCTTC. Translation gives CASSFGGAGSDGYTF.